This T cell receptor beta chain was sequenced for a study of human thymus T cells (dated by TCRdb to the early 2020s). Study-wide context: The study described the TCR alpha and beta repertoires in under 10 infant thymus samples and a few matching peripheral blood samples. The infant donors were roughly 7 to 244 days old, and the cohort included several males and two females. Broader findings and caveats from the paper: Usage of V and J gene segments appeared to be biased in both the thymic and the peripheral blood repertoires. Thymus samples yielded on average approximately 840,000 unique TCRB clonotypes, compared with 75,000 to 100,000 from blood samples.

At the junction V is shortened by 4 bases and J by 3 bases; bases outside the gene matches: 7. The CDR3 runs 15 residues from the cysteine to the phenylalanine. Left in the record is the CDR3 DNA by itself, 45 bases read in frame from the first base. The CDR1 and CDR2 encoded by the germline V gene are MDHEN and SYDVKM. In Finland, the donors were immunologically healthy infants who were having open corrective cardiac surgery for congenital heart defects. From four of the eight donors, a small aliquot of roughly 0.5-1 mL peripheral blood was collected during surgery. For blood samples, genomic DNA was extracted from all available leukocytes instead of from a fixed number of cells. ACK lysis buffer was used to clear erythrocytes from the blood, and the leukocytes were then kept as pellets at -70 degrees C. A QIAsymphony instrument was used to extract genomic DNA from the frozen cell pellets. The immunoSEQ multiplex PCR assay was used to amplify the TCRB and TCRAD loci from a standardized amount of quality-controlled genomic DNA. The amplicons spanned the V(D)J region and were long enough to cover the CDR3 and allow V and J genes to be identified. The amplicons were sequenced on an Illumina platform via the commercial immunoSEQ service. Per the original workflow: Primer bias and sequencing errors were corrected using previously described methods, and TCRAD and TCRB definitions followed the IMGT database. Repertoires were analysed with immunoSEQ Analyzer 3.0 and VDJTools, covering basic statistics, V/J segment usage, diversity estimates, rarefaction and pairwise overlap. Diversity was estimated using the Chao1, ChaoE, Efron-Thisted, Shannon and inverse Simpson indices, and was also estimated on datasets down-sampled to the size of the smallest sample. Repertoire overlap used strict matching of CDR3 nucleotide sequence, V gene and J gene, with Jaccard-based multidimensional scaling clustering. Entries here come from immuneACCESS through TCRdb and include only in-frame sequences with V and J called. Some clones fail to appear in such tables; in the studies checked, an unresolved V gene covers under half of the shortfall, and the cause of the remainder is unknown. V and J calls and clone size are copied from that table; D and trimming were computed from the DNA. The sample has under 70,000 clones on record, around 94% of them singletons. The ten largest account for over 5% of the sample.

With regard to this clone: Its antigen remains undetermined. No base qualities exist here, and no much larger clone lies one base off it.

The chain joins TRBV28 to TRBJ2-3; TRBD2 agrees with 7 junctional bases. This TCR was sampled from a boy under three years old with a congenital heart defect but otherwise immunologically healthy. The sequenced material came from blood. CDR3 sequence: CASSSLAGATDTQYF. The bases read TGTGCCAGCAGTTCCCTGGCGGGAGCGACAGATACGCAGTATTTT.